A selection of T cell receptor beta chains follows, all from one sample in a study of blood T cells in healthy people across ages. MiXCR, applied by TCRdb to the 5' RACE reads, yields one record per CDR3 protein. The sample includes hundreds of thousands of distinct CDR3 sequences, around 38% of them seen just once. Sequencing used blood. The receptors stem from a man at least 80 years old in good health. Each CDR3 is given with its conserved first and last residue. The order of the fields is D gene, clone size, V gene, J gene, CDR3 DNA, CDR3 protein. The D gene is left open where the match is weak. Rows may omit the clone size; those that give it use once, few, many or a size class.

>-|few|TRBV4-1|TRBJ1-6
TGCGCCAGCAGCCAGGAGACATTGGAGACCTCACCCCTCCACTTT
CASSQETLETSPLHF
>-|many|TRBV15|TRBJ2-5
TGTGCCACCAGCAGGGAAGGCTTGTACCAAGAGACCCAGTACTTC
CATSREGLYQETQYF
>-|few|TRBV5-1|TRBJ2-2
TGCGCCAGCAGCTTGGATGCGGGCCGCCCGAACACCGGGGAGCTGTTTTTT
CASSLDAGRPNTGELFF
>TRBD1|-|TRBV9|TRBJ1-2
TGTGCCAGCAGCGTCGGGGACAGGTCTAACTATGGCTACACCTTC
CASSVGDRSNYGYTF
>TRBD2|-|TRBV4-2|TRBJ2-5
TGTGCCAGCAGCCAAGAGTTCGTCGGGACTAGTCTCAATGAGCAGTACTTC
CASSQEFVGTSLNEQYF
>-|few|TRBV7-2|TRBJ1-5
TGTGCCAGCAGCTTAGATGCGGGGCCGAGTCAGCCCCAGCATTTT
CASSLDAGPSQPQHF
>-|few|TRBV28|TRBJ2-3
TGTGCCAGCAGAGTCTCAGATACGCAGTATTTT
CASRVSDTQYF
>-|-|TRBV13|TRBJ2-3
TGTGCCAGCAGCTCCGAGGGACACTTCACAGATACGCAGTATTTT
CASSSEGHFTDTQYF
>TRBD1|few|TRBV4-3|TRBJ2-5
TGCGCCAGCAGCCAGGAACAGGGGGTCCAAGAGACCCAGTACTTC
CASSQEQGVQETQYF
>TRBD2|-|TRBV30|TRBJ2-3
TGTGCCTGGGCCGGGACTAGCGGGCCCACAGATACGCAGTATTTT
CAWAGTSGPTDTQYF
>-|few|TRBV20-1|TRBJ1-5
TGCAGTGCTAGAGCCAGCGGGGTACAGCCCCAGCATTTT
CSARASGVQPQHF
>-|few|TRBV7-2|TRBJ2-5
TGTGCCAGCAGCCTCCGGGACCGGAGGGAAGAGACCCAGTACTTC
CASSLRDRREETQYF
>-|many|TRBV12-3/TRBV12-4|TRBJ2-7
TGTGCCAGCAGTTTAGCGGGGGTCTACGAGCAGTACTTC
CASSLAGVYEQYF
>-|-|TRBV20-1|TRBJ2-5
TGCAGTGCTAGAGACCCCTCTCGGGCAGAGACCCAGTACTTC
CSARDPSRAETQYF
>-|-|TRBV6-6|TRBJ2-7
TGTGCCAGCAGCTCGCCGGGGGCCCTATCCTACGAGCAGTACTTC
CASSSPGALSYEQYF
>-|many|TRBV7-2|TRBJ2-5
TGTGCCAGCAGCTTTTATGGGACGCGGGAGACCCAGTACTTC
CASSFYGTRETQYF
>-|-|TRBV6-5|TRBJ2-7
TGCGCCAGCAGTTACTCAAGGCCAGGGGCCACCACTTTTGGGAATACCCAGTACTTC
CASSYSRPGATTFGNTQYF
>-|-|TRBV4-3|TRBJ2-6
TGCGCCACCGCCCAGACCTCTGGGGCCAACGTCCTGACTTTC
CATAQTSGANVLTF
>-|-|TRBV29-1|TRBJ1-5
TGCAGCGTTCGACAGGATAGTAGCGATCAGCCCCAGCATTTT
CSVRQDSSDQPQHF
>TRBD1|few|TRBV5-1|TRBJ2-7
TGCGCCAGCAGCTCACGAGGACAGGGGGAAAATGAGCAGTACTTC
CASSSRGQGENEQYF
>TRBD1|few|TRBV29-1|TRBJ1-2
TGCAGCGTTGAAGGGGGACAGGGGGCCCAATTTGTTAACTATGGCTACACCTTC
CSVEGGQGAQFVNYGYTF
>TRBD2|few|TRBV9|TRBJ2-1
TGTGCCAGCAGCGTCCGACTAGCCCCTTACAATGAGCAGTTCTTC
CASSVRLAPYNEQFF
>-|-|TRBV27|TRBJ1-6
TGTGCCAGCAGTTTGTGGGCCCAAGGGGGTGACTCACCCCTCCACTTT
CASSLWAQGGDSPLHF
>-|-|TRBV9|TRBJ2-7
TGTGCCAGCAGCGCATTCCCCCAATCCTACGAGCAGTACTTC
CASSAFPQSYEQYF
>-|-|TRBV6-2/TRBV6-3|TRBJ2-6
TGTGCCAGCAGTTGGACAGTCTCTGGGGCCAACGTCCTGACTTTC
CASSWTVSGANVLTF
>TRBD1|few|TRBV24-1|TRBJ2-3
TGTGCCACCAGTCCAAACAGGGGCACCACAGATACGCAGTATTTT
CATSPNRGTTDTQYF
>-|few|TRBV7-2|TRBJ1-1
TGTGCCAGCAGCTTACGCCGCAGTAACACTGAAGCTTTCTTT
CASSLRRSNTEAFF
>TRBD1|-|TRBV11-3|TRBJ2-5
TGTGCCAGCAGCACCCGGACAGGTGGGACCCAGTACTTC
CASSTRTGGTQYF
>-|-|TRBV18|TRBJ2-7
TGTGCCAGCTCGCAGGACTACGTTCGGGACGAGCAGTACTTC
CASSQDYVRDEQYF
>-|-|TRBV9|TRBJ1-5
TGTGCCAGCAGCGCCTATCAGGGTGGTCAGCCCCAGCATTTT
CASSAYQGGQPQHF
>-|-|TRBV20-1|TRBJ2-5
TGCAGTGCAAGGAGGACAGAAGAGACCCAGTACTTC
CSARRTEETQYF
>TRBD2|-|TRBV3-1|TRBJ2-1
TGTGCCAGCAGCGTGTATAGCGGGAACTCCTACAATGAGCAGTTCTTC
CASSVYSGNSYNEQFF
>-|-|TRBV7-2|TRBJ2-7
TGTACCAGCACCGTTACTAACGGGAGAATCTACGAGCAGTACTTC
CTSTVTNGRIYEQYF
>-|-|TRBV9|TRBJ2-7
TGTGTCAGCAGCGTAGACCCCACGGAAGTTGACGAGCAGTACTTC
CVSSVDPTEVDEQYF
>TRBD2|-|TRBV6-4|TRBJ2-1
TGTGCCAGCAGTGACTCCGGGACTAGCGATGAGCAGTTCTTC
CASSDSGTSDEQFF
>-|few|TRBV9|TRBJ2-4
TGTGCCAGCAGTTACACTGCGGGCGGTAAAAACATTCAGTACTTC
CASSYTAGGKNIQYF
>-|-|TRBV6-6|TRBJ2-7
TGTGCCAGCAAGACGGGACCGTCCTACAATGAGCAGTACTTC
CASKTGPSYNEQYF
>-|-|TRBV4-1|TRBJ1-6
TGCGCCAGCAGCCAAGAGGTTTTAGGCGGGCCCTATAATTCACCCCTCCACTTT
CASSQEVLGGPYNSPLHF
>-|few|TRBV10-3|TRBJ2-1
TGTGCCATCAGTGTGGCAGACTCCTACAATGAGCAGTTCTTC
CAISVADSYNEQFF
>TRBD2|few|TRBV27|TRBJ2-7
TGTGCCAGCAGCTCACTCGCGGGAGGGCAGCACGAGCAGTACTTC
CASSSLAGGQHEQYF
>TRBD1|-|TRBV7-9|TRBJ1-1
TGTGCCAGCAGCTTTGACAGGGGTGAAGCTTTCTTT
CASSFDRGEAFF